This is a list of T cell receptor beta chains from one sample in a study of T cell changes during pregnancy in multiple sclerosis. Sequencing used immunoSEQ multiplex PCR; TCRdb keeps in-frame clones, though not all of them. The sample holds about 50,000 clones, around 94% seen once. The starting material was CD4+ T cells from peripheral blood mononuclear cells, obtained before pregnancy. Every receptor here comes from a female donor with multiple sclerosis, enrolled in a pregnancy study. Both conserved end residues are part of each CDR3. A D gene is named only where the DNA matches it firmly. Rows may omit the clone size; those that give it use once, few, many or a size class.

TRBV5-1	TRBJ2-1	NA	NA	TGCGCCAGCAGCGTCTCGTGGGGGGATGAGCAGTTCTTC	CASSVSWGDEQFF
TRBV2	TRBJ2-2	NA	TRBD2	TGTGCCAGCAGTCGACTAGCGGGAGGGACAGCCGGGGAGCTGTTTTTT	CASSRLAGGTAGELFF
TRBV5-1	TRBJ2-6	NA	NA	TGCGCCAGCAGCAAGGACAGCGGAACTGGGGCCAACGTCCTGACTTTC	CASSKDSGTGANVLTF
TRBV6-5	TRBJ2-2	once	NA	TGTGCCAGCAGTTACTTTCGAGGTACCGGGGAGCTGTTTTTT	CASSYFRGTGELFF
TRBV2	TRBJ2-3	NA	NA	TGTGCCAGCACAGGGATGGATACGCAGTATTTT	CASTGMDTQYF
TRBV7-9	TRBJ2-3	once	NA	TGTGCCAGCAGCTTACCTCCGGTTCTAGCCAGCACAGATACGCAGTATTTT	CASSLPPVLASTDTQYF
TRBV5-1	TRBJ1-1	NA	TRBD1	TGCGCCAGCAGCTCCTCACAGGGGCCGAACACTGAAGCTTTCTTT	CASSSSQGPNTEAFF
TRBV7-2	TRBJ2-1	NA	TRBD2	TGTGCCAGCAGCTTTCCGACTAGCGGGAGCTCCTACAATGAGCAGTTCTTC	CASSFPTSGSSYNEQFF
TRBV5-1	TRBJ2-7	NA	TRBD1	TGCGCCAGCAGCTTGGTGGACAGGACGTACGAGCAGTACTTC	CASSLVDRTYEQYF
TRBV6-5	TRBJ1-2	NA	TRBD1	TGTGCCAGCCACAACCCCCTCACAGGGGTGGGTGGCTACACCTTC	CASHNPLTGVGGYTF
TRBV27	TRBJ2-3	NA	NA	TGTGCCAGCACCTCTAGCACAGATACGCAGTATTTT	CASTSSTDTQYF
TRBV27	TRBJ2-2	NA	TRBD2	TGTGCCAGCAGTTTTTGGCCAGCGGGAGGTACTGGGGAGCTGTTTTTT	CASSFWPAGGTGELFF
TRBV6-1	TRBJ2-1	NA	TRBD1	TGTGCCAGCAGCCAAGGACAGGGATTCCGCAATGAGCAGTTCTTC	CASSQGQGFRNEQFF
TRBV5-1	TRBJ2-2	NA	TRBD1	TGCGCCAGCAGCTTGGGGGGACAGGGGACAGTTGGCACCGGGGAGCTGTTTTTT	CASSLGGQGTVGTGELFF
TRBV19	TRBJ1-1	NA	NA	TGTGCCAGTAGTAGTGATGGCGGCATGAACACTGAAGCTTTCTTT	CASSSDGGMNTEAFF
TRBV4-1	TRBJ1-1	NA	TRBD1	TGCGCCAGCAGCCAAGAATGGGACAGGGTGGCTTTCTTT	CASSQEWDRVAFF
TRBV7-2	TRBJ2-1	NA	TRBD2	TGTGCCAGCAGCTTATTAGCGGGACAAGGCAATGAGCAGTTCTTC	CASSLLAGQGNEQFF
TRBV6-5	TRBJ2-3	NA	NA	TGTGCCAGCAGAAACGGGTTGGCACGCACAGATACGCAGTATTTT	CASRNGLARTDTQYF
TRBV19	TRBJ2-2	once	TRBD2	TGTGCCAGTAGTATGGTGCTAGCGGGAACCGGGGAGCTGTTTTTT	CASSMVLAGTGELFF
TRBV11-2	TRBJ2-3	NA	TRBD2	TGTGCCAGCAGCTTTGGACTAGCGGGAGTTGATACGCAGTATTTT	CASSFGLAGVDTQYF
TRBV6-5	TRBJ2-7	NA	TRBD1	TGTGCCAGCAGGACGGGACAGGGGGCTCGCGAGCAGTACTTC	CASRTGQGAREQYF
TRBV5-1	TRBJ2-7	NA	TRBD1	TGCGCCAGCAGCCTGATGGACAGGACACCCTACGAGCAGTACTTC	CASSLMDRTPYEQYF
TRBV5-5	TRBJ1-5	NA	NA	TGTGCCAGCAGCTGGACAGACCTAGCTAGTCAGCCCCAGCATTTT	CASSWTDLASQPQHF
TRBV29-1	TRBJ2-7	NA	NA	TGCAGCGCAGGGGTAAAGAGTAACGAGCAGTACTTC	CSAGVKSNEQYF
TRBV10-2	TRBJ2-2	few	NA	TGCGCCAGCAGGCTAGCAGGCGCGAACACCGGGGAGCTGTTTTTT	CASRLAGANTGELFF
TRBV27	TRBJ1-2	NA	TRBD1	TGTGCCAGCAGTTGGGACAGGGCCTATGGCTACACCTTC	CASSWDRAYGYTF
TRBV19	TRBJ2-1	NA	TRBD2	TGTGCCAGTAGTATTCCTCGGAGAGCGGGGGACAATGAGCAGTTCTTC	CASSIPRRAGDNEQFF
TRBV9	TRBJ2-5	NA	NA	TGTGCCAGCAGCGTAAACGGGGAGACCCAGTACTTC	CASSVNGETQYF
TRBV27	TRBJ2-5	NA	TRBD1	TGTGCCAGCAGATCACAGGGGGCGGGGGAGACCCAGTACTTC	CASRSQGAGETQYF